A single sample is the source of the 13 T cell receptor beta chains below, sequenced in a study of early T cells in non-severe SARS-CoV-2 infection. A single record per CDR3 protein comes from TCRdb applying MiXCR to the 5' RACE reads. The table has tens of thousands of distinct CDR3 sequences, about 8% seen once; the top ten hold about 11%. The specimen was whole blood, collected at baseline. The receptors were gathered from an adult who was a healthcare worker with PCR-confirmed SARS-CoV-2 infection or an uninfected control (not recorded which).

The sample holds many counts of this clonotype. The chain uses TRBV7-8 and TRBJ1-5; D is unclear. This CDR3 region has 15 residues. Between the trimmed V and J ends, which lost 1 base and 5 bases, there was a span of 12 bases. Germline CDR1 is SGHVS and CDR2 is FQNEAQ. CDR3 coding DNA: TGTGCCAGCAGCTTAGGCAGGTACACGGATCAGCCCCAGCATTTT. This sequence encodes CASSLGRYTDQPQHF.

This clonotype turned up a few times. The genes are TRBV28 and TRBJ2-1; no clear D gene. CDR1 is MDHEN, CDR2 SYDVKM, per germline. The length of the CDR3 is 16 residues. V was trimmed by 3 bases and J by 4 bases, leaving 16 bases between them. The CDR3 DNA reads TGTGCCAGCAGTTTTATTATGCGTCAAGGTTACAATGAGCAGTTCTTC. As protein: CASSFIMRQGYNEQFF.

This chain joins TRBV29-1 and TRBJ1-1; perhaps TRBD1 as D (6 bases). V was trimmed by 1 base and J by 1 base, leaving 10 bases between them. This CDR3 region has 14 residues. In germline, CDR1 is SQVTM, CDR2 ANQGSEA. DNA of the CDR3: TGCAGCGTTGAAGGCAGGGGCTCGAACACTGAAGCTTTCTTT. Protein: CSVEGRGSNTEAFF.

The sample holds many counts of this clonotype. The chain employs TRBV28 and TRBJ2-1, with 11 bases aligning to TRBD2. V was pared by 3 bases and J by 9 bases, with 10 bases of the junction left unmatched. From germline, CDR1 is MDHEN and CDR2 SYDVKM. This CDR3 has 16 residues. The CDR3 sequence is CASSFSGLAGGSEQFF. CDR3 bases: TGTGCCAGCAGTTTTTCAGGGCTAGCGGGAGGTAGTGAGCAGTTCTTC.

The chain's CDR3 is CASSQDTSGYNEQFF. As DNA, the CDR3 is TGCGCCAGCAGCCAAGATACTAGCGGGTACAATGAGCAGTTCTTC. The chain has TRBV4-3 and TRBJ2-1; 9 bases fit TRBD2. The CDR3 contains 15 residues. In germline, CDR1 is LGHNA, CDR2 YSLEER. Unmatched junction bases numbered 1, after V lost 0 bases and J lost 4 bases.

This clonotype was counted many times. The chain couples TRBV29-1 to TRBJ2-6; D is unresolved. Per the germline V gene, CDR1 is SQVTM and CDR2 is ANQGSEA. V was clipped by 5 bases and J by 2 bases, with 7 bases between them. This CDR3 has 13 residues. The CDR3 sequence: CSVYTTGANVLTF. CDR3 nucleotides: TGCAGCGTTTACACAACTGGGGCCAACGTCCTGACTTTC.

This sequence joins TRBV6-5 and TRBJ1-1; D gene ambiguous. Trimming pared 8 bases from V and 0 bases from J, leaving 10 bases between. The CDR3 loop spans 13 amino acids. Germline lookup yields CDR1 MNHEY and CDR2 SVGAGI. The CDR3: CASQYRLNTEAFF. The CDR3 DNA reads as TGTGCCAGCCAGTACAGATTGAACACTGAAGCTTTCTTT.

This clonotype was detected many times. The CDR3 DNA sequence: TGTGCCAGCATCACTCCGGGACAGGGGTTCGGAAACACCATATATTTT. Translating it yields CASITPGQGFGNTIYF. The chain links TRBV7-9 to TRBJ1-3; 10 bases are shared with TRBD1. Germline lookup yields CDR1 SEHNR and CDR2 FQNEAQ (reference sequence). This CDR3 is 16 amino acids long. Germline trimming cut 7 bases from V and 4 bases from J; bases unmatched to any gene: 10.

V is TRBV12-3 or TRBV12-4 and J is TRBJ2-7, with 9 bases identical to TRBD2. The V segment lost 5 bases and the J segment 0 bases; nucleotides outside the gene matches: 5. The CDR3 sequence is 15 residues long. This CDR3 is CASSLPTSGSYEQYF. The CDR3 DNA sequence: TGTGCCAGCAGTCTACCGACTAGCGGCTCCTACGAGCAGTACTTC.

V and J are TRBV30 and TRBJ2-7; the D call may be TRBD1 or TRBD2 (7 bases each). The CDR3 sequence is 15 residues long. Germline CDR1 is GTSNPN and CDR2 is SVGIG (reference sequence). V lost 1 base and J 2 bases, leaving 15 bases between the germline ends. The DNA of the CDR3 is TGTGCCTGGAGTGGAGCGACAGGGAGGGCCTACGAGCAGTACTTC. Residues: CAWSGATGRAYEQYF.

This clonotype was counted between two and nine times. The chain is built from TRBV24-1 and TRBJ2-1, with 7 bases fitting TRBD2. This CDR3 spans 14 amino acids. V lost 4 bases to trimming and J lost 4 bases; unmatched junction nucleotides: 3. Germline loops: CDR1 KGHDR, CDR2 SFDVKD. CDR3 sequence (DNA): TGTGCCACCAGTGAAGCGGGAACGTACAATGAGCAGTTCTTC. Amino acid sequence: CATSEAGTYNEQFF.

This chain uses TRBV28 with TRBJ2-7, with D maybe TRBD1 (6 bases). The CDR3 length is 18 residues. Trimming pared 4 bases from V and 4 bases from J, leaving 26 bases between. Germline values: CDR1 MDHEN, CDR2 SYDVKM. The CDR3 DNA sequence: TGTGCCAGCAGTTGGACCGGACAGCCCTCCAGCCAAGGTTACGAGCAGTACTTC. Amino acids: CASSWTGQPSSQGYEQYF.

V gene TRBV7-9 combines with J gene TRBJ2-1, with D hard to call. The germline V gene encodes CDR1 SEHNR and CDR2 FQNEAQ (reference sequence). Trimming left V 5 bases short and J 3 bases short, with 20 bases between. The CDR3 runs 17 residues. The CDR3 nucleotides are TGTGCCAGCAGCCCCGCAAACATGCCAAGTTTCTACAATGAGCAGTTCTTC. It codes for CASSPANMPSFYNEQFF. The full variable domain, in which reference TRBV7-9 and TRBJ2-1 provide the parts outside the CDR3, is DTGVSQNPRHKITKRGQNVTFRCDPISEHNRLYWYRQTLGQGPEFLTYFQNEAQLEKSRLLSDRFSAERPKGSFSTLEIQRTEQGDSAMYLCASSPANMPSFYNEQFFGPGTRLTVL.